The text below deals with one T cell receptor beta chain. This sample stems from a study of control samples from healthy donors and cancer patients. TCRdb's table, derived via immunoSEQ multiplex PCR, lists solely in-frame clones and lacks some. This sample carries some 130,000 clones, approximately 88% of them seen once, and the ten largest clones take approximately 3.2%. Sequenced input: blood. The receptor's source is a man between 40 and 49 years old in good health.

Written as DNA, the CDR3 is TGTGCCAGCAGCCCCTCCAGGGGGACCTACGAGCAGTACTTC. This encodes CASSPSRGTYEQYF. V usage is TRBV6-2 or TRBV6-3 and J usage is TRBJ2-7, with 7 bases fitting TRBD1. Germline V gene lookup returns CDR1 MNHEY and CDR2 SVGEGT. The trim removed 6 bases at V and 2 bases at J, leaving 7 bases unmatched. The CDR3 loop spans 14 amino acids.